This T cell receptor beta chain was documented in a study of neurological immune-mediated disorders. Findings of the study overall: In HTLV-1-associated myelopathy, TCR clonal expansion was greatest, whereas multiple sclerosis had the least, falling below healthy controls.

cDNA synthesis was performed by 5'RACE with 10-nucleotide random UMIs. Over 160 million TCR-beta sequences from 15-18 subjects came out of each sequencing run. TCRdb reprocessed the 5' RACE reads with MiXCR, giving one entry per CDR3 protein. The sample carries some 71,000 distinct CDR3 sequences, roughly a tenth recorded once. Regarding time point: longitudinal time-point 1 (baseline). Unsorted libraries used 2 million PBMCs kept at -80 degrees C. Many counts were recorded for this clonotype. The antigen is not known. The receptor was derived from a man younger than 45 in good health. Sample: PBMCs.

The CDR3 bases are TGTGCCAGCAGCTTCGGACTAGCGGGAGCGGGTGAGCAGTACTTC. Translated, it gives CASSFGLAGAGEQYF. The J gene is TRBJ2-7, the V gene TRBV7-9; 13 positions match TRBD2. Trimming cost V 3 bases and J 7 bases; bases outside gene matches: 6. Looked up from germline, CDR1 is SEHNR and CDR2 is FQNEAQ (reference sequence). This CDR3 contains 15 residues.